Below, 26 T cell receptor beta chains from the same sample are listed, as sequenced in a study of T cells in Graves' hyperthyroidism and ophthalmopathy. TCR beta CDR3 regions were amplified from RNA. HTBI primers were the set used in a first-round RT-PCR of the TCR CDR3. One entry per CDR3 protein, called by TCRdb with MiXCR from the multiplex PCR reads. The data contain 650,000 to 700,000 distinct CDR3 sequences, around a sixth of them singletons. The sequenced material came from blood. Receptors originate from a man in his fifties with Graves' hyperthyroidism.

This clonotype was observed a handful of times. The chain employs TRBV20-1 and TRBJ2-7; TRBD2 matches at 7 bases. There are 15 residues in the CDR3. With 5 bases clipped from V and 2 bases from J, the junction kept 12 bases outside the gene matches. CDR1 is DFQATT, CDR2 SNEGSKA, per germline (reference sequence). Here the CDR3 DNA reads TGCAGTGCTCTCTCCTCGGCGGGAGAAACCTACGAGCAGTACTTC. Translated, it gives CSALSSAGETYEQYF.

This clonotype showed up many times. J is TRBJ2-1 and V is TRBV2; D remains ambiguous. Per the germline V gene, CDR1 is SNHLY and CDR2 is FYNNEI. The CDR3 is 13 residues long. Trimming shortened V by 9 bases and J by 0 bases, and 9 bases separated the two germline ends. The CDR3 here is CASYLSSYNEQFF. In DNA form, the CDR3 reads TGTGCCAGTTACCTAAGCTCCTACAATGAGCAGTTCTTC. The whole variable domain, remainder taken from reference TRBV2 and TRBJ2-1, is EPEVTQTPSHQVTQMGQEVILRCVPISNHLYFYWYRQILGQKVEFLVSFYNNEISEKSEIFDDQFSVERPDGSNFTLKIRSTKLEDSAMYFCASYLSSYNEQFFGPGTRLTVL.

This clonotype showed up many times. The rearrangement joins TRBV9 to TRBJ1-2, with a tentative D call TRBD1 (5 bases). This CDR3 is built from 15 residues. The V end was cut by 5 bases, the J end by 4 bases, with 18 bases between. The germline gives CDR1 SGDLS, CDR2 YYNGEE. CDR3: CASSVSGLEGYGYTF. In DNA form, the CDR3 reads TGTGCCAGCAGTGTCTCAGGGTTGGAGGGCTATGGCTACACCTTC.

Remarks on this clonotype: One end of the junction is discordant with germline, which a read error may explain. The chain is built from TRBV7-9 and TRBJ1-4, with TRBD1 matching 8 bases. Germline V lookup: CDR1 SEHNR, CDR2 FQNEAQ (reference sequence). This CDR3 comprises 14 residues. The CDR3 DNA sequence: TGTGACAGCAGCTTTGGACAGGGAATGGAAAAACTGTGTTTT. This encodes CDSSFGQGMEKLCF.

This clonotype was picked up many times. The chain uses TRBV28 and TRBJ1-1, with a weak D call TRBD1 (6 bases). Per germline, CDR1 MDHEN and CDR2 SYDVKM. V was cut by 5 bases and J by 11 bases, with 21 bases left in between. The CDR3 covers 14 residues. The CDR3 nucleotides are TGTGCCAGCAGTGCCCCGGGACAAATTGGGTTGGCTTTCTTT. It codes for CASSAPGQIGLAFF.

This clonotype occurred many times. The CDR3 sequence: CASSKTTGNYEQYF. CDR3 sequence (DNA): TGTGCCAGCAGTAAGACGACAGGGAATTACGAGCAGTACTTC. V and J are TRBV6-1 and TRBJ2-7, with 7 positions matching TRBD1. V was pared by 5 bases and J by 4 bases, with 8 bases of the junction left unmatched. From germline, CDR1 is MNHNS and CDR2 SASEGT. This CDR3 comprises 14 residues.

This clonotype was observed many times. This sequence joins TRBV12-3 or TRBV12-4 and TRBJ2-1; 9 nucleotides align to TRBD2. The CDR3 length is 15 residues. V gave up 3 bases and J gave up 7 bases; unmatched junction bases: 7. The CDR3, as DNA: TGTGCCAGCAGTTTTACTAGCGGGCAATTTAATGAGCAGTTCTTC. Translation gives CASSFTSGQFNEQFF.

This clonotype has just a few counts. The chain recombines TRBV5-1 with TRBJ2-5, with D tentatively TRBD1 (5 bases). Germline CDR1 is SGHRS and CDR2 is YFSETQ. The V and J ends lost 2 bases and 2 bases respectively, with 13 bases between them. The CDR3 extends over 15 amino acids. The CDR3 DNA is TGCGCCAGCAGCTTAGCAGGGCTCTATCAAGAGACCCAGTACTTC. As protein: CASSLAGLYQETQYF. The full variable domain, its missing parts supplied by reference TRBV5-1 and TRBJ2-5, is KAGVTQTPRYLIKTRGQQVTLSCSPISGHRSVSWYQQTPGQGLQFLFEYFSETQRNKGNFPGRFSGRQFSNSRSEMNVSTLELGDSALYLCASSLAGLYQETQYFGPGTRLLVL.

In its sample, this clonotype was seen a few times. The CDR3 here is CASSLAWGGRDNEQFF. In DNA, the CDR3 is TGTGCCAGCAGCTTAGCCTGGGGTGGGCGGGACAATGAGCAGTTCTTC. The chain is built from TRBV7-6 and TRBJ2-1, with D perhaps matching TRBD2 (5 bases). This CDR3 is built from 16 residues. The V gene lost 0 bases and the J gene lost 5 bases, with 14 bases spanning the gap. Germline values: CDR1 SGHVS, CDR2 FNYEAQ.

The gene calls are TRBV10-1 and TRBJ2-7; no clear D. Looked up from germline, CDR1 is WNHNN and CDR2 is SYGVQD (reference sequence). Trimming removed 0 bases at V and 2 bases at J, with 17 bases between. The CDR3 totals 17 residues. DNA of the CDR3: TGCGCCAGCAGTGAGTCGAGGTCAAGCCTTAGCCCCTACGAGCAGTACTTC. Its protein product is CASSESRSSLSPYEQYF.

The chain employs TRBV3-1 and TRBJ2-1, with D uncertain. The V gene lost 4 bases and the J gene lost 5 bases, with 15 bases spanning the gap. This CDR3 contains 15 residues. Germline CDR1 and CDR2: LGHDT and YNNKEL (reference sequence). Written as DNA, the CDR3 is TGTGCCAGCAGCCGCAACTTCGGCTCTAACAATGAGCAGTTCTTC. Residues: CASSRNFGSNNEQFF.

This sequence joins TRBV24-1 and TRBJ2-1; tentatively, D is TRBD2 (5 bases). V was clipped by 5 bases and J by 5 bases, with 12 bases between them. CDR3 length equals 14 residues. Per germline, CDR1 KGHDR and CDR2 SFDVKD. The CDR3 DNA follows: TGTGCCACCAGTGGCCCTGGGGAGAACAATGAGCAGTTCTTC. This gives the protein CATSGPGENNEQFF.

This clonotype has a count of ten or more. The CDR3 loop reads CASSPPGADTEAFF. CDR3 nucleotides: TGTGCCAGCTCACCACCGGGGGCTGACACTGAAGCTTTCTTT. The J gene is TRBJ1-1, the V gene TRBV18, with a weak D call TRBD1 (6 bases). CDR1 KGHSH and CDR2 LQKENI come from the germline V gene. The CDR3 loop spans 14 amino acids. Trimming took 0 bases from V and 3 from J, leaving 8 bases between them.

The sample holds a few counts of this clonotype. The junction differs from germline at one of its ends, possibly a read error. The chain recombines TRBV6-2 or TRBV6-3 with TRBJ2-7, with D possibly called TRBD1 or TRBD2 (5 bases each). CDR3 length: 19 amino acids. Germline V CDR1 and CDR2: MNHEY, SVGEGT. CDR3 sequence: CDSSYSPGLGTWGAREQYF. CDR3 in DNA: TGTGACAGCAGTTACTCTCCAGGCCTCGGGACCTGGGGAGCTCGGGAGCAGTACTTC.

This clonotype was counted many times. The J gene is TRBJ1-1, the V gene TRBV28, with D unclear. CDR1 MDHEN and CDR2 SYDVKM come from the germline V gene. The CDR3 covers 12 residues. Trimming cost V 3 bases and J 9 bases, with 11 bases left between them. CDR3 nucleotide sequence: TGTGCCAGCAGTTTTCGAATCACCCAAGCTTTCTTT. Protein product: CASSFRITQAFF. Using reference TRBV28 and TRBJ1-1 for the parts outside the CDR3, the full variable domain is DVKVTQSSRYLVKRTGEKVFLECVQDMDHENMFWYRQDPGLGLRLIYFSYDVKMKEKGDIPEGYSVSREKKERFSLILESASTNQTSMYLCASSFRITQAFFGQGTRLTVV.

Concerning this clonotype: Germline and junction disagree at one end, which may indicate a read error. The chain employs TRBV11-2 and TRBJ1-1; D not resolved. The germline gives CDR1 SGHAT, CDR2 FQNNGV. This CDR3 is built from 14 residues. DNA for the CDR3: TGTGCCAGCAGCCCGAGGACTGGGAACACTAAAGCTTTCTTT. This codes for CASSPRTGNTKAFF.

This clonotype has ten or more counts. The DNA for the CDR3 is TGTGCCAGCAGTGAAATGTTCCAGGGCGCTGGAAACACCATATATTTT. Translating it yields CASSEMFQGAGNTIYF. The chain has TRBV2 and TRBJ1-3, with D possibly TRBD1 on 5 matching bases. CDR3 size: 16 residues. Trimming removed 2 bases from V and 2 bases from J, with 13 bases in between. Germline CDR1 reads SNHLY; CDR2 reads FYNNEI.

A single count supports this clonotype. This may arise from a read error, as a much more abundant clone is one base away. The genes are TRBV12-3 or TRBV12-4 and TRBJ2-1; possible D gene TRBD2, 5 bases. The V gene lost 3 bases and the J gene lost 12 bases, with 12 bases spanning the gap. The CDR3 sequence is 12 residues long. CDR3 residues: CASSLRGYGQFF. CDR3 coding DNA: TGTGCCAGCAGTTTGCGAGGGTACGGGCAGTTCTTC.

This clonotype was picked up a small number of times. V usage is TRBV28 and J usage is TRBJ2-2; D is ambiguous. Trimming left V 4 bases short and J 4 bases short, with 7 bases between. This CDR3 comprises 13 residues. Germline CDR1 and CDR2: MDHEN and SYDVKM. The CDR3 region has the DNA TGTGCCAGCAGTTCAATTCGCACCGGGGAGCTGTTTTTT. It encodes CASSSIRTGELFF.

This clonotype was counted a few times. The chain joins TRBV20-1 to TRBJ2-7; weak D call: TRBD1 (6 bases). V shed 4 bases and J shed 2 bases, with 12 bases lying between them. Germline V CDR1 and CDR2: DFQATT, SNEGSKA (reference sequence). This CDR3 spans 13 amino acids. The CDR3: CSANQGHTYEQYF. As DNA, the CDR3 is TGCAGTGCTAATCAGGGGCACACCTACGAGCAGTACTTC.

This clonotype was recorded many times. J is TRBJ1-1 and V is TRBV6-2 or TRBV6-3; 7 bases are a match to TRBD1. Unmatched junction bases numbered 2, after V lost 0 bases and J lost 4 bases. The CDR3 spans 14 residues. The V gene's germline CDR1 is MNHEY and CDR2 SVGEGT. In nucleotides, the CDR3 is TGTGCCAGCAGTTACTCAGGGGGCGTCACTGAAGCTTTCTTT. The encoded protein is CASSYSGGVTEAFF.

As concerns this clonotype: One base away lies a much larger clone, so this may be a sequencing read error. The chain has TRBV2 and TRBJ2-1; 7 bases map to TRBD2. Germline assignment: CDR1 SNHLY and CDR2 FYNNEI. The J segment lost 4 bases and the V segment lost 4 bases, leaving 7 bases of the junction unmatched. The CDR3 runs to 15 residues. CDR3 in DNA: TGTGCCAGCAGTGGAGCACTAGCGAAATACAATGAGCAGTTCTTC. This gives the protein CASSGALAKYNEQFF.

The chain is built from TRBV30 and TRBJ2-1; D is ambiguous. The germline V and J ends were trimmed by 3 bases and 0 bases, with 9 bases remaining between them. This CDR3 is 14 amino acids long. CDR1 is GTSNPN, CDR2 SVGIG, per germline (reference sequence). This CDR3 reads CAWSVGSSYNEQFF. CDR3 in DNA: TGTGCCTGGAGCGTCGGTAGCTCCTACAATGAGCAGTTCTTC.

The V gene is TRBV7-9, the J gene TRBJ2-6; D may be TRBD2 (6 bases). Looked up from germline, CDR1 is SEHNR and CDR2 is FQNEAQ (reference sequence). V lost 0 bases, J lost 0 bases, and 9 bases lay in between. The length of the CDR3 is 17 residues. The CDR3 DNA reads TGTGCCAGCAGCTTAGCGTTCGGGAGCTCTGGGGCCAACGTCCTGACTTTC. Translating it yields CASSLAFGSSGANVLTF.

This clonotype was picked up a small number of times. The J gene is TRBJ2-7, the V gene TRBV28, with 13 positions matching TRBD2. V trimming: 2 bases; J trimming: 1 base; junction bases outside the gene matches: 5. The CDR3 sequence is 17 residues long. Germline assignment: CDR1 MDHEN and CDR2 SYDVKM. In nucleotides, the CDR3 is TGTGCCAGCAGTTTACCAAGACTAGCGGGAGGATCCTACGAGCAGTACTTC. Its translation: CASSLPRLAGGSYEQYF.

At least ten counts were recorded for this clonotype. The chain links TRBV6-2 or TRBV6-3 to TRBJ2-5; D is perhaps TRBD1 (6 bases). The V gene lost 7 bases and the J gene lost 0 bases, with 12 bases spanning the gap. The CDR3 consists of 14 residues. Germline CDR1 MNHEY, CDR2 SVGEGT. The CDR3 region is CASTRQVDQETQYF. Written as DNA, the CDR3 is TGTGCCAGCACCAGACAGGTCGACCAAGAGACCCAGTACTTC.